The clone carrying this T cell receptor (beta chain) was picked up one time. The sample comes from a study of blood T cell repertoires in COVID-19. At the level of the study: Sources were T cells, B-cell-depleted T cells, or PBMCs; the material itself was cDNA or gDNA.

In the original analysis: Estimated nucleated cell counts came from reference gene primer amplification. Assay: immunoSEQ multiplex PCR; the TCRdb copy retains only in-frame clones and omits some. D and trimming were read from the DNA, whereas the V and J calls and clone size are those reported in that table. The sample carries roughly 220,000 clones, 70% to 90% recorded once. CDR1 is MDHEN and CDR2 is SYDVKM in the germline V gene. V gave up 5 bases and J gave up 4 bases; unmatched junction bases: 3. CDR3 length: 15 residues. The sample consisted of PBMCs or T cells enriched from blood (not recorded which). The sequence was obtained from a woman in her thirties or forties with acute COVID-19. The chain combines TRBV28 with TRBJ2-5; TRBD2 aligns across 14 bases. The CDR3 region is CASSAGLAGGETQYF. CDR3 in DNA: TGTGCCAGCAGTGCAGGACTAGCGGGAGGAGAGACCCAGTACTTC.